The 13 T cell receptor beta chains reported below all come from one sample, sequenced in a study of T cell repertoires in cytomegalovirus infection. These TCRs' antigens remain unknown. TCRdb re-analysed the reads in MiXCR, keeping a single row per CDR3 protein. The sample carries about 89,000 distinct CDR3 sequences, about 29% recorded once. The source material was CD8+ T cells from cultured PBMCs, sampled from culture after CMV antigen stimulation. The source of these receptors is a human donor in good health (CMV status not recorded). Some clones in this sample may be carry-over from other donors' samples.

This clonotype was found many times. The chain links TRBV28 to TRBJ2-3, with a possible D match to TRBD1 (7 bases). Trimming took 7 bases from V and 4 from J, leaving 15 bases between them. CDR1 MDHEN and CDR2 SYDVKM come from the germline V gene. The CDR3 has 14 amino acids. Here the CDR3 DNA reads TGTGCCAGCACCCTCGGCAGGGGGGCAGATACGCAGTATTTT. It encodes CASTLGRGADTQYF.

J is TRBJ2-5 and V is TRBV5-1, with 9 bases aligning to TRBD2. This CDR3 spans 13 amino acids. Germline V gene sequence: CDR1 SGHRS, CDR2 YFSETQ. V lost 6 bases, J lost 4 bases, and 4 bases stayed unmatched. The CDR3 nucleotides are TGCGCCAGCACCCTAGCGGGGATAGAGACCCAGTACTTC. Translation: CASTLAGIETQYF.

This chain joins TRBV12-3 or TRBV12-4 and TRBJ2-5; 7 bases map to TRBD2. V shed 2 bases and J 0 bases; nucleotides not matched to a gene: 3. The CDR3 length is 15 residues. The CDR3 sequence: CASSLYGTNQETQYF. CDR3 DNA sequence: TGTGCCAGCAGTTTATATGGGACTAACCAAGAGACCCAGTACTTC.

This sequence joins TRBV11-2 and TRBJ2-1; D is unresolved. The CDR3 consists of 12 residues. Trimming left V 8 bases short and J 3 bases short, with 8 bases between. Per germline, CDR1 SGHAT and CDR2 FQNNGV. The CDR3 DNA reads TGTGCCAGCCGGCGGAGCTACAATGAGCAGTTCTTC. Translating it yields CASRRSYNEQFF. Variable domain in full (rest from reference TRBV11-2 and TRBJ2-1): EAGVAQSPRYKIIEKRQSVAFWCNPISGHATLYWYQQILGQGPKLLIQFQNNGVVDDSQLPKDRFSAERLKGVDSTLKIQPAKLEDSAVYLCASRRSYNEQFFGPGTRLTVL.

This clonotype was recorded at least ten times. The CDR3 sequence is CASSPFSGEQYF. Written as DNA, the CDR3 is TGTGCCAGCTCACCATTTTCGGGCGAGCAGTACTTC. The chain carries TRBV18 and TRBJ2-7; D call uncertain. Trimming left V 2 bases short and J 6 bases short, with 8 bases between. From germline, CDR1 is KGHSH and CDR2 LQKENI. The CDR3 loop spans 12 amino acids.

The chain uses TRBV12-3 or TRBV12-4 and TRBJ1-5; a weak D match, TRBD1 (6 bases). CDR3 length equals 13 residues. With 6 bases removed from V and 6 bases from J, the gap between germline ends came to 12 bases. DNA for the CDR3: TGTGCCAGCAGCTATTACAGGGCTCAGCCCCAGCATTTT. Its protein product is CASSYYRAQPQHF.

Only a few counts were recorded for this clonotype. The rearrangement links TRBV27 to TRBJ2-7, with D tentatively TRBD2 (5 bases). The CDR3 runs to 16 residues. Trimming shortened V by 0 bases and J by 4 bases, and 16 bases separated the two germline ends. From germline, CDR1 is MNHEY and CDR2 SMNVEV (reference sequence). The DNA for the CDR3 is TGTGCCAGCAGTTTATCGACGGGGAACTATTATTACGAGCAGTACTTC. Translating gives CASSLSTGNYYYEQYF.

This clonotype was seen a few times. V and J are TRBV20-1 and TRBJ2-7, with TRBD1 matching over 7 bases. The V gene's germline CDR1 is DFQATT and CDR2 SNEGSKA (reference sequence). Trimming cost V 1 base and J 2 bases; bases outside gene matches: 14. The CDR3 covers 17 residues. CDR3: CSARGALGTGDTYEQYF. CDR3 bases: TGCAGTGCTAGAGGCGCCCTTGGAACAGGGGACACCTACGAGCAGTACTTC.

V and J are TRBV7-6 and TRBJ2-7; the D gene is possibly TRBD2 (6 bases). The V gene lost 3 bases and the J gene lost 1 base, with 13 bases spanning the gap. The CDR3 loop spans 15 amino acids. Per the germline V gene, CDR1 is SGHVS and CDR2 is FNYEAQ. CDR3 in DNA: TGTGCCAGCAGCTTCCGGGACTTGCCGTCCTACGAGCAGTACTTC. It encodes CASSFRDLPSYEQYF.

The chain uses TRBV7-4 and TRBJ1-2; no definite D call. Trimming cost V 1 base and J 8 bases, with 17 bases left between them. Germline lookup yields CDR1 SGHVT and CDR2 SQSDAQ. There are 15 residues in the CDR3. CDR3 sequence (DNA): TGTGCCAGCAGCTTAGGGTCCCGGCGGCCTGGGGGCTACACCTTC. Translation: CASSLGSRRPGGYTF.

This clonotype was seen only a few times. The genes are TRBV9 and TRBJ2-1; tentatively, D is TRBD2 (5 bases). In germline, CDR1 is SGDLS, CDR2 YYNGEE. The CDR3 is 16 residues long. Trimming pared 6 bases from V and 0 bases from J, leaving 16 bases between. The CDR3 spells CASMKGSGYSYNEQFF. The CDR3 bases are TGTGCCAGCATGAAAGGGAGCGGATACTCCTACAATGAGCAGTTCTTC.

The chain is built from TRBV23-1 and TRBJ2-2, with no clear D. TRBV23-1 qualifies as an ORF whose function is uncertain. Trimming took off 9 bases at V and 6 bases at J, with 26 bases between the two ends. The CDR3 covers 17 residues. The CDR3 bases are TGCGCCAGTACCCCATTTGTACGGGTCGTGCTCGCCGGGGAGCTGTTTTTT. It is translated as CASTPFVRVVLAGELFF.

There are a few counts of this clonotype. J is TRBJ2-1 and V is TRBV3-1; TRBD2 matches 8 bases. Per the germline V gene, CDR1 is LGHDT and CDR2 is YNNKEL (reference sequence). V lost 4 bases to trimming and J lost 5 bases; unmatched junction nucleotides: 10. CDR3 length equals 16 residues. For the CDR3, the DNA is TGTGCCAGCAGCCCTCGGACTAGCCTGAACCACAATGAGCAGTTCTTC. The encoded protein is CASSPRTSLNHNEQFF.